The 27 T cell receptor beta chains below come from one sample, sequenced in a study of T cell repertoires in cytomegalovirus infection. TCRdb passed the reads through MiXCR, listing each CDR3 protein once. The data show about 260,000 distinct CDR3 sequences, roughly an eighth seen once. Material for sequencing was PBMCs. Source of these receptors: a human donor in good health (CMV status not recorded). Some clones in this sample may be carry-over from other donors' samples.

This clonotype was seen many times. V and J are TRBV20-1 and TRBJ1-6; D possibly corresponds to TRBD1 (6 bases). Deletions cut 6 bases from V and 1 base from J, with 13 bases between. This CDR3 has 15 residues. Germline values: CDR1 DFQATT, CDR2 SNEGSKA (reference sequence). The chain's CDR3 is CSAPGQGSYNSPLHF. The CDR3 nucleotides are TGCAGTGCCCCCGGTCAGGGGTCCTATAATTCACCCCTCCACTTT.

This clonotype was seen only a few times. CDR3 nucleotide sequence: TGTGCCAGCAGCTTAGCAGATTTGGGGACTACCACCTACGAGCAGTACTTC. It translates to CASSLADLGTTTYEQYF. This chain uses TRBV7-9 with TRBJ2-7; 7 bases line up with TRBD2. With V trimmed by 0 bases and J by 2 bases, 10 bases remained unmatched. The CDR3 is made up of 17 amino acids. Per the germline V gene, CDR1 is SEHNR and CDR2 is FQNEAQ (reference sequence).

This clonotype was detected only a few times. This chain uses TRBV4-1 with TRBJ2-1, with TRBD2 identical over 10 bases. Germline values: CDR1 MGHRA, CDR2 YSYEKL. V lost 4 bases and J lost 5; bases outside the gene matches: 5. The CDR3 totals 15 residues. CDR3 amino acids: CASSLRAGGDNEQFF. In DNA form, the CDR3 reads TGCGCCAGCAGCCTTCGAGCGGGGGGGGACAATGAGCAGTTCTTC.

The genes are TRBV19 and TRBJ2-7, with a weak D call TRBD1 (6 bases). The CDR3 has 14 residues. Trimming shortened V by 5 bases and J by 0 bases, and 11 bases separated the two germline ends. Germline CDR1 LNHDA, CDR2 SQIVND (reference sequence). CDR3 sequence: CASSLRTDSYEQYF. CDR3 sequence (DNA): TGTGCCAGTAGTTTAAGGACAGACTCCTACGAGCAGTACTTC.

This clonotype was counted a few times. This chain uses TRBV20-1 with TRBJ1-6; tentative D call: TRBD1 (5 bases). This CDR3 is built from 13 residues. The germline V gene has CDR1 DFQATT and CDR2 SNEGSKA (reference sequence). V lost 5 bases to trimming and J lost 13 bases, with 18 bases between them. The CDR3 bases are TGCAGTGCTGGGCCCCATGGGGGACCCCCCCTCCACTTT. Amino acids: CSAGPHGGPPLHF.

Ten or more counts support this clonotype. The chain combines TRBV10-3 with TRBJ2-7, with 11 bases identical to TRBD1. CDR3 length: 14 amino acids. CDR1 is ENHRY and CDR2 is SYGVKD in the germline V gene. Trimming took 2 bases from V and 3 from J; bases not matched to a gene: 0. CDR3 region: CAISEGTGGYEQYF. DNA of the CDR3: TGTGCCATCAGTGAGGGGACAGGGGGCTACGAGCAGTACTTC.

This clonotype was seen many times. CDR3 loop: CASDGPRGNEKLFF. CDR3 DNA sequence: TGTGCCAGCGACGGGCCCAGGGGGAATGAAAAACTGTTTTTT. The genes are TRBV7-9 and TRBJ1-4, with 7 nucleotides matching TRBD1. Germline CDR1 reads SEHNR; CDR2 reads FQNEAQ (reference sequence). V lost 8 bases, J lost 5 bases, and 8 bases stayed unmatched. The CDR3 covers 14 residues.

This clonotype ranks as medium-sized. The chain recombines TRBV7-2 with TRBJ2-5, with D unclear. The CDR3 is 16 amino acids. V was trimmed by 5 bases and J by 5 bases, leaving 21 bases between them. CDR1 SGHTA and CDR2 FQGNSA come from the germline V gene. The CDR3 protein is CASSRYSNGYGETQYF. The CDR3 nucleotides are TGTGCCAGCAGCAGGTACTCGAATGGATATGGGGAGACCCAGTACTTC.

This clonotype was counted at least ten times. CDR3 amino acids: CASSLPSYNQPQHF. In nucleotides, the CDR3 is TGTGCCAGCAGTTTGCCCTCCTACAATCAGCCCCAGCATTTT. J is TRBJ1-5 and V is TRBV28; no clear D gene. Trimming took off 3 bases at V and 3 bases at J, with 9 bases between the two ends. Germline lookup yields CDR1 MDHEN and CDR2 SYDVKM. CDR3 size: 14 residues.

This clonotype was detected ten times or more. The V call is TRBV4-1, the J call TRBJ2-1; TRBD1 matches 7 bases. The CDR3 totals 14 residues. In germline, CDR1 is MGHRA, CDR2 YSYEKL. V shed 5 bases, J shed 9 bases, and the junction held 10 bases outside the gene matches. CDR3 bases: TGCGCCAGCAGCTCCGGGACAGTTGGCACTGAGCAGTTCTTC. This codes for CASSSGTVGTEQFF.

This clonotype was recorded a few times. The chain is built from TRBV6-6 and TRBJ2-4; the D gene is possibly TRBD2 (6 bases). The length of the CDR3 is 16 residues. CDR1 is MNHNY and CDR2 is SVGAGI in the germline V gene (reference sequence). Trimming removed 6 bases from V and 2 bases from J, with 17 bases in between. The CDR3 loop is CASRIGGVLSKNIQYF. DNA for the CDR3: TGTGCCAGCAGGATCGGCGGGGTGTTATCCAAAAACATTCAGTACTTC.

The chain carries TRBV6-4 and TRBJ2-2, with D perhaps matching TRBD1 or TRBD2 (5 bases each). Between the trimmed V and J ends, which lost 1 base and 2 bases, there was a span of 11 bases. Germline lookup yields CDR1 MRHNA and CDR2 SNTAGT. The CDR3 consists of 16 residues. The chain's CDR3 is CASSDLGVSNTGELFF. The CDR3 DNA reads as TGTGCCAGCAGTGACTTGGGGGTCTCTAACACCGGGGAGCTGTTTTTT.

This chain joins TRBV25-1 and TRBJ2-5; D possibly corresponds to TRBD2 (6 bases). This CDR3 contains 14 residues. Germline V gene lookup returns CDR1 MGHDK and CDR2 SYGVNS. Trimming took 7 bases from V and 3 from J, leaving 15 bases between them. In nucleotides, the CDR3 is TGTGCCAGCACCAGCAAGGAGGGTAAAGAGACCCAGTACTTC. Its protein product is CASTSKEGKETQYF.

Ten or more counts support this clonotype. The V gene is TRBV7-9, the J gene TRBJ2-7; 13 bases are a match to TRBD2. The CDR3 runs to 17 residues. V shed 3 bases and J 5 bases; nucleotides not matched to a gene: 10. Germline V lookup: CDR1 SEHNR, CDR2 FQNEAQ (reference sequence). CDR3 region: CASSFLVPGTSGDEQYF. For the CDR3, the DNA is TGTGCCAGCAGCTTTTTAGTACCCGGGACTAGCGGGGACGAGCAGTACTTC.

This clonotype was picked up many times. V usage is TRBV7-3 and J usage is TRBJ2-7, with D perhaps matching TRBD1 (6 bases). From germline, CDR1 is SGHTA and CDR2 FQGTGA. Trimming cost V 0 bases and J 5 bases, with 11 bases left between them. The CDR3 runs 14 residues. The DNA of the CDR3 is TGTGCCAGCAGCTTAACGGGAGCAGGGGACGAGCAGTACTTC. Protein product: CASSLTGAGDEQYF. The entire variable domain, with the rest obtained from reference TRBV7-3 and TRBJ2-7, is as follows: GAGVSQTPSNKVTEKGKYVELRCDPISGHTALYWYRQSLGQGPEFLIYFQGTGAADDSGLPNDRFFAVRPEGSVSTLKIQRTERGDSAVYLCASSLTGAGDEQYFGPGTRLTVT.

The CDR3 nucleotides are TGTGCCAGCAGTAAACGGACAGGAAACACTGAAGCTTTCTTT. It codes for CASSKRTGNTEAFF. The chain employs TRBV12-3 or TRBV12-4 and TRBJ1-1, with TRBD1 identical over 7 bases. J gave up 2 bases and V 5 bases, and 5 bases lay outside the gene matches. CDR3 length: 14 amino acids.

The sample holds a few counts of this clonotype. The chain links TRBV7-9 to TRBJ1-2, with a tentative D call TRBD1 (6 bases). The CDR3 runs 16 residues. The germline gives CDR1 SEHNR, CDR2 FQNEAQ (reference sequence). Trimming stripped 5 bases from V and 4 bases from J, with 20 bases between. The CDR3 DNA reads TGTGCCAGCAGCACCGGACTCCGGGGGGCGAGCTATGGCTACACCTTC. Its translation: CASSTGLRGASYGYTF.

This chain links TRBV29-1 with TRBJ1-2; 7 nucleotides line up with TRBD1. CDR1 and CDR2 from the germline V gene are SQVTM and ANQGSEA. Unmatched junction bases numbered 4, after V lost 4 bases and J lost 2 bases. The CDR3 runs 13 residues. The CDR3 sequence: CSVGRDSNYGYTF. The CDR3 DNA follows: TGCAGCGTTGGCCGGGACAGCAACTATGGCTACACCTTC. The whole variable domain, remainder taken from reference TRBV29-1 and TRBJ1-2, is SAVISQKPSRDICQRGTSLTIQCQVDSQVTMMFWYRQQPGQSLTLIATANQGSEATYESGFVIDKFPISRPNLTFSTLTVSNMSPEDSSIYLCSVGRDSNYGYTFGSGTRLTVV.

This clonotype was seen many times. V is TRBV11-2 and J is TRBJ2-2, with D perhaps matching TRBD1 (5 bases). CDR3 length equals 15 residues. The ends were cut back, 2 bases at V and 6 bases at J, with 13 bases in the middle. Germline loops: CDR1 SGHAT, CDR2 FQNNGV. The CDR3 is CASSLRTGSPGELFF. Here the CDR3 DNA reads TGTGCCAGCAGCTTAAGAACAGGCTCTCCCGGGGAGCTGTTTTTT.

This clonotype has ten or more counts. The V gene is TRBV7-2, the J gene TRBJ2-7; D could derive from TRBD1 or TRBD2 (5 bases each). CDR1 and CDR2 from the germline V gene are SGHTA and FQGNSA. Trimming removed 1 base from V and 5 bases from J, with 12 bases in between. The CDR3 is 14 amino acids. For the CDR3, the DNA is TGTGCCAGCAGCTTAGGGGGGAGTGTTAACGAGCAGTACTTC. Encoded protein: CASSLGGSVNEQYF.

About this clonotype itself: A much larger clone differs from this one at a single base, so this may be a read error. The final CDR3 position lacks the conserved phenylalanine or tryptophan, pointing to a likely read error. V gene TRBV7-8 combines with J gene TRBJ2-1, with 10 bases that match TRBD2. This CDR3 has 17 amino acids. The V and J ends lost 4 bases and 6 bases, in that order; junction bases with no gene match: 12. In germline, CDR1 is SGHVS, CDR2 FQNEAQ. The CDR3 DNA is TGTGCCAGCAGCTCCGGGACTAGCGTTTCTCGGGTCAATGAGCAGTTCTTA. Protein sequence: CASSSGTSVSRVNEQFL.

Many counts were recorded for this clonotype. CDR3 sequence (DNA): TGTGCCAGCAGTTTGTTTGGGGCCGGGCCCTCGGGTGGCTACACCTTC. It specifies CASSLFGAGPSGGYTF. The V call is TRBV27, the J call TRBJ1-2, with D possibly matching TRBD1 (5 bases). The V and J ends lost 3 bases and 7 bases respectively, with 21 bases between them. The CDR3 length is 16 residues. CDR1 is MNHEY and CDR2 is SMNVEV in the germline V gene (reference sequence).

This clonotype was seen repeatedly, ten times or more. This chain joins TRBV12-3 or TRBV12-4 and TRBJ2-1, with 8 bases lining up with TRBD2. The CDR3 is made up of 14 amino acids. V lost 4 bases and J lost 6; bases outside the gene matches: 5. The CDR3 protein is CASSSGLDGNEQFF. The CDR3 DNA sequence: TGTGCCAGCAGTTCGGGACTAGATGGCAATGAGCAGTTCTTC.

At least ten counts were recorded for this clonotype. The J gene is TRBJ2-1, the V gene TRBV11-2, with 12 bases identical to TRBD2. The V and J ends lost 5 bases and 3 bases, in that order; junction bases with no gene match: 2. Germline CDR1 and CDR2: SGHAT and FQNNGV. The CDR3 runs to 15 residues. DNA of the CDR3: TGTGCCAGCAGCCGACTAGCGGGAGACTACAATGAGCAGTTCTTC. This codes for CASSRLAGDYNEQFF.

This clonotype has at least ten counts. The rearrangement links TRBV6-2 or TRBV6-3 to TRBJ1-6; the match to TRBD1 covers 7 bases. Germline V CDR1 and CDR2: MNHEY, SVGEGT. J was trimmed by 8 bases and V by 10 bases; bases with no gene match: 8. CDR3 size: 13 residues. The CDR3 protein is CATGTEQHSPLHF. The CDR3, as DNA: TGTGCCACCGGGACAGAACAGCATTCACCCCTCCACTTT.

This clonotype has just a few counts. This chain connects TRBV7-9 to TRBJ2-7; 8 bases are a match to TRBD1. The germline gives CDR1 SEHNR, CDR2 FQNEAQ (reference sequence). There are 15 residues in the CDR3. Germline trimming cut 4 bases from V and 2 bases from J; bases unmatched to any gene: 7. The CDR3 DNA reads TGTGCCAGCAGCTGGAACCGGGACAGGCCCTACGAGCAGTACTTC. Amino acids: CASSWNRDRPYEQYF.

This clonotype was counted ten times or more. The DNA for the CDR3 is TGTGCCAGCAGCTTCCGGGACGCCTCCACAGATACGCAGTATTTT. Translating it yields CASSFRDASTDTQYF. The chain carries TRBV7-3 and TRBJ2-3; tentatively, D is TRBD1 or TRBD2 (5 bases each). CDR1 is SGHTA and CDR2 is FQGTGA in the germline V gene. The CDR3 runs 15 residues. Trimming took 3 bases from V and 2 from J, leaving 12 bases between them. The variable domain in full, with the rest retrieved from reference TRBV7-3 and TRBJ2-3, is GAGVSQTPSNKVTEKGKYVELRCDPISGHTALYWYRQSLGQGPEFLIYFQGTGAADDSGLPNDRFFAVRPEGSVSTLKIQRTERGDSAVYLCASSFRDASTDTQYFGPGTRLTVL.